The 20 T cell receptor beta chains presented below share a single source sample, sequenced in a study of regulatory T cells in long-lasting Graves disease. Time point of the sample: persistent/refractory GD, antithyroid drugs over 5 years with positive TRAb. Isolated PBMC RNA provided the starting material for the TCR library. Building the TCR beta libraries relied on iRepertoire HTBI primers, and CDR3 regions underwent Arm-PCR. TCRdb fed the multiplex PCR reads into MiXCR, producing one record per CDR3 protein. The table records about 460,000 distinct CDR3 sequences, 22% of them present only once. Sequenced material: peripheral blood mononuclear cells (PBMCs), taken when the disease was refractory, from a patient treated with antithyroid drugs. These receptor sequences come from a female donor with Graves disease.

This chain connects TRBV6-2 or TRBV6-3 to TRBJ2-7; 12 nucleotides agree with TRBD2. The V gene end was trimmed by 4 bases and the J gene end by 2 bases; junction bases not matched to a gene: 6. Germline-derived CDR1 and CDR2 are MNHEY and SVGEGT. This CDR3 has 16 residues. In nucleotides, the CDR3 is TGTGCCAGCAGTTGCTCGACTAGCGGGGGTGCCTACGAGCAGTACTTC. This gives the protein CASSCSTSGGAYEQYF.

The chain links TRBV30 to TRBJ1-1; no clear D. The CDR3 consists of 11 residues. V lost 5 bases, J lost 6 bases, and 10 bases lay in between. From germline, CDR1 is GTSNPN and CDR2 SVGIG (reference sequence). The CDR3 sequence is CAWQTAAEAFF. The CDR3 DNA sequence: TGTGCCTGGCAGACGGCCGCTGAAGCTTTCTTT.

This clonotype came up many times. The V call is TRBV7-8, the J call TRBJ1-5, with D perhaps matching TRBD1 (5 bases). V gave up 0 bases and J gave up 0 bases, with 9 bases separating them. From germline, CDR1 is SGHVS and CDR2 FQNEAQ. The CDR3 is 16 residues long. The CDR3 spells CASSLATGHSNQPQHF. DNA for the CDR3: TGTGCCAGCAGCTTAGCGACGGGGCATAGCAATCAGCCCCAGCATTTT.

The chain uses TRBV7-6 and TRBJ1-1; 10 bases are shared with TRBD1. The CDR3 length is 13 residues. The germline V gene has CDR1 SGHVS and CDR2 FNYEAQ. The J segment lost 11 bases and the V segment lost 0 bases, leaving 3 bases of the junction unmatched. The DNA for the CDR3 is TGTGCCAGCAGCTTAGCAGGACAGGGGGAGGCTTTCTTT. Protein sequence: CASSLAGQGEAFF.

This clonotype was seen ten or more times. J is TRBJ2-3 and V is TRBV7-2, with 10 bases aligning to TRBD2. V was clipped by 6 bases and J by 3 bases; unmatched bases: 6. Germline lookup yields CDR1 SGHTA and CDR2 FQGNSA. The CDR3 has 15 amino acids. The CDR3 DNA follows: TGTGCCAGCAGTGTAGCGGGAGGAGGTACAGATACGCAGTATTTT. Translated: CASSVAGGGTDTQYF.

This clonotype was counted a few times. CDR3 DNA: TGTGCCAGCAGTTACTCGACAGGTTTAGCCAAAAACATTCAGTACTTC. It is translated as CASSYSTGLAKNIQYF. This chain joins TRBV6-5 and TRBJ2-4, with D perhaps matching TRBD1 (6 bases). Germline V gene sequence: CDR1 MNHEY, CDR2 SVGAGI. V was shortened by 0 bases and J by 0 bases, with 9 bases between the two germline ends. The CDR3 length is 16 residues.

This clonotype was seen repeatedly, ten times or more. The chain carries TRBV28 and TRBJ1-5; D ambiguous. In germline, CDR1 is MDHEN, CDR2 SYDVKM. V shed 8 bases and J shed 1 base, with 9 bases lying between them. The CDR3 is 13 amino acids. The CDR3 nucleotides read TGTGCCAGCCTAACAGCCAGCAATCAGCCCCAGCATTTT. Its protein is CASLTASNQPQHF.

The CDR3: CASNDRGSTDTQYF. In DNA form, the CDR3 reads TGTGCCAGTAATGATAGAGGTTCCACAGATACGCAGTATTTT. The chain combines TRBV19 with TRBJ2-3; unclear D gene. The CDR3 sequence is 14 residues long. V was trimmed by 7 bases and J by 2 bases, leaving 13 bases between them. The germline V gene encodes CDR1 LNHDA and CDR2 SQIVND (reference sequence). Combining the CDR3 with reference TRBV19 and TRBJ2-3 gives the whole variable domain DGGITQSPKYLFRKEGQNVTLSCEQNLNHDAMYWYRQDPGQGLRLIYYSQIVNDFQKGDIAEGYSVSREKKESFPLTVTSAQKNPTAFYLCASNDRGSTDTQYFGPGTRLTVL.

This clonotype has a handful of counts. The rearrangement uses TRBV25-1 and TRBJ2-7, with TRBD2 identical over 13 bases. Germline lookup yields CDR1 MGHDK and CDR2 SYGVNS. The CDR3 runs to 16 residues. The J segment lost 2 bases and the V segment lost 6 bases, leaving 7 bases of the junction unmatched. The chain's CDR3 is CASSASGTSGTYEQYF. As DNA, the CDR3 is TGTGCCAGCAGCGCTTCCGGGACTAGCGGGACCTACGAGCAGTACTTC.

This chain uses TRBV12-3 or TRBV12-4 with TRBJ1-5; D uncertain. Deletions cut 6 bases from V and 6 bases from J, with 12 bases between. The CDR3 sequence is 13 residues long. The CDR3 reads CASRWTRSQPQHF. The DNA for the CDR3 is TGTGCCAGCAGGTGGACTAGGAGTCAGCCCCAGCATTTT.

The chain joins TRBV5-1 to TRBJ2-7; TRBD2 matches 8 bases. V lost 0 bases and J lost 3; bases outside the gene matches: 5. This CDR3 is 15 amino acids long. CDR1 and CDR2 from the germline V gene are SGHRS and YFSETQ. The CDR3 region is CASSLVHGTSYEQYF. The CDR3 DNA reads TGCGCCAGCAGCTTGGTCCACGGGACTAGCTACGAGCAGTACTTC.

The V call is TRBV9, the J call TRBJ1-3; 8 nucleotides match TRBD1. The V and J ends lost 2 bases and 0 bases, in that order; junction bases with no gene match: 4. In germline, CDR1 is SGDLS, CDR2 YYNGEE. This CDR3 spans 16 amino acids. The CDR3 DNA is TGTGCCAGCAGCGTCGGGACAGGTAACTCTGGAAACACCATATATTTT. It translates to CASSVGTGNSGNTIYF.

This clonotype was observed a handful of times. The chain joins TRBV11-3 to TRBJ2-1; the D is unclear. CDR1 is SGHNT and CDR2 is YENEEA in the germline V gene. The CDR3 covers 13 residues. V was shortened by 5 bases and J by 3 bases, with 8 bases between the two germline ends. For the CDR3, the DNA is TGTGCCAGCAGCGAGCGCATCTACAATGAGCAGTTCTTC. Translation: CASSERIYNEQFF.

This clonotype appeared a few times. V is TRBV15 and J is TRBJ2-6; D possibly corresponds to TRBD1 (6 bases). The V gene's germline CDR1 is LNHNV and CDR2 YYDKDF (reference sequence). This CDR3 is built from 16 residues. Trimming took 4 bases from V and 0 from J, leaving 10 bases between them. The CDR3 nucleotides are TGTGCCACCAGCAAGGACAGTTTCTCTGGGGCCAACGTCCTGACTTTC. Its translation: CATSKDSFSGANVLTF.

The sample holds a few counts of this clonotype. V gene TRBV24-1 combines with J gene TRBJ2-7; D remains ambiguous. CDR3 length: 14 residues. Germline V gives CDR1 KGHDR, CDR2 SFDVKD. V was pared by 1 base and J by 2 bases, with 8 bases between. The CDR3 loop is CATSDFRRTYEQYF. The DNA for the CDR3 is TGTGCCACCAGTGATTTCAGAAGAACCTACGAGCAGTACTTC.

In this sample, this clonotype turned up many times. CDR3 protein: CASSDEQPQHF. CDR3 DNA: TGTGCCAGCAGTGATGAACAGCCCCAGCATTTT. The gene calls are TRBV2 and TRBJ1-5; D gene ambiguous. CDR1 SNHLY and CDR2 FYNNEI come from the germline V gene. The CDR3 has 11 amino acids. Trimming shortened V by 3 bases and J by 7 bases, and 4 bases separated the two germline ends.

At least ten counts were recorded for this clonotype. V and J are TRBV2 and TRBJ2-7; maybe TRBD1 (6 bases). Germline CDR1 is SNHLY and CDR2 is FYNNEI. This CDR3 has 14 residues. The germline V and J ends were trimmed by 7 bases and 4 bases, with 17 bases remaining between them. The CDR3 protein is CASIPDRKRYEQYF. In nucleotides, the CDR3 is TGTGCCAGCATCCCAGACAGGAAAAGATACGAGCAGTACTTC.

The table lists this clonotype with many counts. The chain couples TRBV6-1 to TRBJ2-5; D is perhaps TRBD1 or TRBD2 (7 bases each). The V end lost 7 bases, the J end lost 2 bases, and 14 bases lay between the germline ends. The germline V gene encodes CDR1 MNHNS and CDR2 SASEGT. The CDR3 is 14 residues long. CDR3 sequence (DNA): TGTGCCAGCAACCGGGGGGACAGTCAAGAGACCCAGTACTTC. It is translated as CASNRGDSQETQYF.

This clonotype appeared many times. The V and J genes are TRBV25-1 and TRBJ2-7; perhaps D is TRBD1 or TRBD2 (6 bases each). Trimming took 4 bases from V and 0 from J, leaving 13 bases between them. The CDR3 sequence is 15 residues long. The V gene's germline CDR1 is MGHDK and CDR2 SYGVNS. The CDR3 DNA reads as TGTGCCAGCAGTGCCGCGGGACATAGCTCCTACGAGCAGTACTTC. Translated: CASSAAGHSSYEQYF.

The rearrangement links TRBV24-1 to TRBJ2-6, with no clear D. Trimming stripped 5 bases from V and 4 bases from J, with 8 bases between. The CDR3 has 14 amino acids. The V gene's germline CDR1 is KGHDR and CDR2 SFDVKD. CDR3 region: CATSAGAGANVLTF. The CDR3 DNA sequence: TGTGCCACCAGTGCAGGCGCCGGGGCCAACGTCCTGACTTTC.